This T cell receptor (beta chain) was obtained from a study of vaccination and CD4 T cells after COVID-19. About the research overall: Post-COVID samples were collected a median about 97 days following diagnosis, spanning 35 to 161.

Germline V lookup: CDR1 DFQATT, CDR2 SNEGSKA (reference sequence). This CDR3 comprises 15 residues. V was clipped by 2 bases and J by 5 bases, with 13 bases between them. The sample's treatment: roughly nine-day PBMC culture with coronavirus spike peptide pools or control peptides (ViraFEST assay). Peptide pools at approximately 9.4 ug/ml, together with around 10 IU/ml IL-2, were added to cultures of around 2.2 million PBMCs per well. Fresh IL-2 medium was used to replace half of the medium on days 3 and 7. This clonotype was counted between two and nine times. The antigen is unknown. Researchers used the Oncomine TCR Beta short-read assay to sequence DNA from cultured CD4+ T cells. TCRdb recomputed calls from the PCR reads with MiXCR, one row per CDR3 protein. The table has about 13,000 distinct CDR3 sequences, 45% seen once.

The source is a human donor who had recovered from COVID-19. The sample in question was CD4+ T cells from blood, cultured in vitro, obtained after SARS-CoV-2 vaccination. This sequence joins TRBV20-1 and TRBJ1-6; D call uncertain. As DNA, the CDR3 is TGCAGTGCTAGATCTCACGAGACGGATAATTCACCCCTCCACTTT. Encoded protein: CSARSHETDNSPLHF.